The 17 T cell receptor beta chains given below trace back to one sample, sequenced in a study of blood T cell repertoires in COVID-19 (dated by TCRdb to 2018 to 2020). The library was generated by the immunoSEQ multiplex PCR assay. Imported from immuneACCESS, the table was reduced by TCRdb to in-frame sequences with V and J called. These copies leave out some clones; in studies compared against another copy, an unresolved V gene accounts for under half, and the cause of the remainder is not known. The sample table holds about 320,000 clones, of which 88% were seen once. Around 5% of the sample is held by the ten biggest clonotypes. Input material: PBMCs or T cells enriched from blood (not recorded which). The receptors originated from a man between 25 and 39 years old who had recovered from COVID-19.

This clone was recorded only once. The V and J genes are TRBV4-1 and TRBJ1-4, with 10 bases identical to TRBD1. The germline V gene encodes CDR1 MGHRA and CDR2 YSYEKL. CDR3 length equals 16 residues. The trim removed 3 bases at V and 6 bases at J, leaving 7 bases unmatched. The CDR3 DNA follows: TGCGCCAGCAGCCAGGGTAGACAGGGGGCGGATGAAAAACTGTTTTTT. This encodes CASSQGRQGADEKLFF.

The rearrangement links TRBV28 to TRBJ1-5; 8 positions match TRBD1. CDR1 is MDHEN and CDR2 is SYDVKM in the germline V gene. V lost 4 bases, J lost 6 bases, and 11 bases stayed unmatched. This CDR3 has 16 residues. This CDR3 is CASSSPQGAGGQPQHF. Written as DNA, the CDR3 is TGTGCCAGCAGTTCCCCCCAGGGGGCAGGGGGTCAGCCCCAGCATTTT.

This clone was counted only a few times. The chain has TRBV7-6 and TRBJ2-2; 8 bases agree with TRBD1. The junction had 13 bases not matched to a gene; V was cut back by 0 bases and J by 7 bases. Germline V lookup: CDR1 SGHVS, CDR2 FNYEAQ. CDR3 length: 18 amino acids. As DNA, the CDR3 is TGTGCCAGCAGCTTAGCGCTAAGGGGCAGGGGGCAAAGCGGGGAGCTGTTTTTT. Amino acids: CASSLALRGRGQSGELFF.

The chain is built from TRBV28 and TRBJ1-2, with 7 bases that match TRBD1. Germline loops: CDR1 MDHEN, CDR2 SYDVKM. The CDR3 loop spans 13 amino acids. V shed 4 bases and J 8 bases; nucleotides not matched to a gene: 7. The CDR3 DNA reads as TGTGCCAGCAGTTCCCAGGGGGGTGGGGGCTACACCTTC. It yields the protein CASSSQGGGGYTF.

The rearrangement joins TRBV27 to TRBJ2-7; TRBD2 is a possible D gene (6 bases). Germline lookup yields CDR1 MNHEY and CDR2 SMNVEV (reference sequence). V lost 7 bases and J 3 bases, leaving 16 bases between the germline ends. The length of the CDR3 is 14 residues. This CDR3 is CASKPERAGYEQYF. CDR3 DNA sequence: TGTGCCAGCAAACCCGAGCGGGCAGGCTACGAGCAGTACTTC.

The genes are TRBV7-9 and TRBJ1-1; maybe TRBD1 (5 bases). The germline V gene encodes CDR1 SEHNR and CDR2 FQNEAQ (reference sequence). The CDR3 runs 13 residues. The ends were cut back, 4 bases at V and 7 bases at J, with 13 bases in the middle. DNA for the CDR3: TGTGCCAGCAGCTACGGACATACCGGTGAAGCTTTCTTT. Amino acid sequence: CASSYGHTGEAFF. The whole variable domain, filled in from reference TRBV7-9 and TRBJ1-1, reads DTGVSQNPRHKITKRGQNVTFRCDPISEHNRLYWYRQTLGQGPEFLTYFQNEAQLEKSRLLSDRFSAERPKGSFSTLEIQRTEQGDSAMYLCASSYGHTGEAFFGQGTRLTVV.

The gene calls are TRBV30 and TRBJ1-1; D might be TRBD1 (5 bases). This CDR3 region has 13 residues. Germline V gene lookup returns CDR1 GTSNPN and CDR2 SVGIG (reference sequence). V was trimmed by 5 bases and J by 6 bases, leaving 16 bases between them. CDR3 in DNA: TGTGCCTGGGACGGGGGGTTTGGTGCTGAAGCTTTCTTT. Its translation is CAWDGGFGAEAFF. Full variable domain (missing parts from reference TRBV30 and TRBJ1-1): SQTIHQWPATLVQPVGSPLSLECTVEGTSNPNLYWYRQAAGRGLQLLFYSVGIGQISSEVPQNLSASRPQDRQFILSSKKLLLSDSGFYLCAWDGGFGAEAFFGQGTRLTVV.

The rearrangement links TRBV7-3 to TRBJ2-2, with 7 bases aligning to TRBD1. The CDR3 spans 13 residues. Germline CDR1 and CDR2: SGHTA and FQGTGA. V trimming: 9 bases; J trimming: 4 bases; junction bases outside the gene matches: 5. CDR3 in amino acids: CASRDSFTGELFF. For the CDR3, the DNA is TGTGCCAGTAGGGACAGTTTCACCGGGGAGCTGTTTTTT.

Concerning this clone itself: The same CDR3 also results from other DNA sequences found in this sample. The chain employs TRBV5-1 and TRBJ2-7; D possibly corresponds to TRBD1 (7 bases). V dropped 4 bases and J dropped 2 bases, with 16 bases sitting between them. Germline V gene data show CDR1 as SGHRS and CDR2 as YFSETQ. The length of the CDR3 is 15 residues. In nucleotides, the CDR3 is TGCGCCAGCAGCCTGGGCGGGACAGCCACCTACGAGCAGTACTTC. Its translation is CASSLGGTATYEQYF.

This sequence joins TRBV5-1 and TRBJ2-1, with 11 bases aligning to TRBD2. Germline CDR1 is SGHRS and CDR2 is YFSETQ. The J segment lost 2 bases and the V segment lost 3 bases, leaving 1 base of the junction unmatched. This CDR3 comprises 15 residues. The CDR3 region is CASSYSGGAYNEQFF. The CDR3 DNA reads as TGCGCCAGCAGCTATAGCGGGGGGGCCTACAATGAGCAGTTCTTC.

V and J are TRBV29-1 and TRBJ1-2, with TRBD1 matching over 7 bases. The trim removed 6 bases at V and 3 bases at J, leaving 10 bases unmatched. From germline, CDR1 is SQVTM and CDR2 ANQGSEA. The CDR3 sequence is 14 residues long. The CDR3 here is CSVGGGDRDYGYTF. For the CDR3, the DNA is TGCAGCGTGGGGGGTGGTGACAGGGACTATGGCTACACCTTC.

V and J are TRBV9 and TRBJ2-3, with D maybe TRBD1 (5 bases). The CDR3 loop spans 14 amino acids. The germline V gene has CDR1 SGDLS and CDR2 YYNGEE. V was shortened by 0 bases and J by 3 bases, with 8 bases between the two germline ends. The CDR3 DNA follows: TGTGCCAGCAGCGTAGCTGCAGGGACAGATACGCAGTATTTT. Residues: CASSVAAGTDTQYF.

The CDR3 is CASSELRSNYGYTF. Written as DNA, the CDR3 is TGTGCCAGCAGTGAATTACGGTCTAACTATGGCTACACCTTC. The gene calls are TRBV25-1 and TRBJ1-2; no firm D call. CDR3 size: 14 residues. V was pared by 1 base and J by 0 bases, with 6 bases between. Germline V CDR1 and CDR2: MGHDK, SYGVNS.

The chain uses TRBV28 and TRBJ1-6; D unclear. V was cut by 2 bases and J by 9 bases, with 14 bases left in between. This CDR3 has 15 amino acids. Germline V CDR1 and CDR2: MDHEN, SYDVKM. The CDR3 is CASSLSSGRGSPLHF. In nucleotides, the CDR3 is TGTGCCAGCAGTTTAAGTAGCGGGCGGGGTTCACCCCTCCACTTT.

The chain joins TRBV2 to TRBJ2-7; 7 nucleotides line up with TRBD1. The CDR3 is 14 residues long. The germline V gene encodes CDR1 SNHLY and CDR2 FYNNEI. V gave up 7 bases and J gave up 0 bases; unmatched junction bases: 6. The CDR3 sequence: CASMTDRSSYEQYF. In nucleotides, the CDR3 is TGTGCCAGCATGACGGACAGGAGCTCCTACGAGCAGTACTTC.

The genes are TRBV15 and TRBJ2-2, with 7 positions matching TRBD2. Germline trimming cut 1 base from V and 4 bases from J; bases unmatched to any gene: 6. Per the germline V gene, CDR1 is LNHNV and CDR2 is YYDKDF (reference sequence). The CDR3 is made up of 16 amino acids. The CDR3 nucleotides are TGTGCCACCAGCAGAGCGGCGGGGGAGGCCACCGGGGAGCTGTTTTTT. Its translation is CATSRAAGEATGELFF.

The chain is built from TRBV25-1 and TRBJ2-2, with 8 bases fitting TRBD1. V gave up 6 bases and J gave up 4 bases; unmatched junction bases: 1. Germline-derived CDR1 and CDR2 are MGHDK and SYGVNS. This CDR3 is built from 13 residues. The DNA for the CDR3 is TGTGCCAGCAGGGGACAGGCCACCGGGGAGCTGTTTTTT. Its translation is CASRGQATGELFF. Full variable domain (rest looked up from reference TRBV25-1 and TRBJ2-2): EADIYQTPRYLVIGTGKKITLECSQTMGHDKMYWYQQDPGMELHLIHYSYGVNSTEKGDLSSESTVSRIRTEHFPLTLESARPSHTSQYLCASRGQATGELFFGEGSRLTVL.